This T cell receptor beta chain was observed in a study of response to subunit inactivated influenza vaccine. Whole-study findings and limits: Authors suggested each seasonal influenza vaccination recruits few new T cells.

The V end was cut by 0 bases, the J end by 6 bases, with 2 bases between. The CDR3 runs to 10 residues. CDR1 is DFQATT and CDR2 is SNEGSKA in the germline V gene (reference sequence). MiXCR was run by TCRdb on the RT-PCR reads, yielding one entry per CDR3 protein. The sample yields 450,000 to 600,000 distinct CDR3 sequences, approximately 7.1% seen once. The table lists this clonotype with a few counts. Its matching antigen is unknown. This specimen was PBMCs from blood, taken less than 30 months after vaccination. This TCR was sampled from a man aged 45-69 years who received an inactivated influenza vaccine. The genes are TRBV20-1 and TRBJ1-2; unclear D gene. The CDR3 here is CSARDDGYTF. CDR3 in DNA: TGCAGTGCTAGAGATGATGGCTACACCTTC.